This T cell receptor beta chain appears in the sequencing data of a study of blood T cell repertoires in COVID-19. For the study at large: The study drew acute and convalescent COVID-19 samples from the United States, Italy and Spain.

The CDR3 runs to 15 residues. V was clipped by 1 base and J by 6 bases; unmatched bases: 5. CDR1 is SGHTA and CDR2 is FQGNSA in the germline V gene. Study processing details: Amplification with reference gene primers provided the estimates of nucleated cell counts. TCRdb's table, derived via immunoSEQ multiplex PCR, lists solely in-frame clones and lacks some. V, J and clone size reflect that table, while D and trimming were determined from the DNA. The sample shows over 300,000 clones, around 91% of them seen only once. Sample: peripheral blood. The sequence was collected from a man younger than 35 with active or convalescent COVID-19. This sequence joins TRBV7-2 and TRBJ1-5; 8 nucleotides align to TRBD1. Here the CDR3 DNA reads TGTGCCAGCAGCTTAGTCACAGGGGGTGCTCAGCCCCAGCATTTT. It codes for CASSLVTGGAQPQHF.